Listed below are T cell receptor beta chains from one sample, sequenced in a study of ipilimumab plus nivolumab after autologous stem cell transplantation. Only in-frame clones appear in the TCRdb table, and some are missing; sequencing was by immunoSEQ multiplex PCR. The sample carries about 84,000 clones, about 83% recorded once. The specimen was PBMCs, collected in a trial of ipilimumab plus nivolumab as post-transplant consolidation. Every receptor here comes from a male donor with diffuse large B-cell lymphoma. The CDR3 runs from the conserved cysteine through the conserved F or W. Each record gives: D gene, V gene, J gene, clone size, CDR3 protein, CDR3 DNA. A D gene is named only where the DNA matches it firmly. Only part of the rows carry a size: once, few, many, or a class if the clone is expanded.

D gene: TRBD1; V gene: TRBV5-1; J gene: TRBJ1-1; clone size: NA; CDR3 protein: CASSFEGGGRTEAFF; CDR3 DNA: TGCGCCAGCAGCTTCGAGGGAGGGGGCCGCACTGAAGCTTTCTTT
D gene: NA; V gene: TRBV12-5; J gene: TRBJ2-2; clone size: NA; CDR3 protein: CASGFGGNRPNTGELFF; CDR3 DNA: TGTGCTAGTGGTTTTGGGGGGAACAGGCCCAACACCGGGGAGCTGTTTTTT
D gene: NA; V gene: TRBV28; J gene: TRBJ2-7; clone size: NA; CDR3 protein: CASSLLGVYEQYF; CDR3 DNA: TGTGCCAGCAGTTTACTGGGAGTCTACGAGCAGTACTTC
D gene: TRBD2; V gene: TRBV30; J gene: TRBJ2-5; clone size: NA; CDR3 protein: CAWNPGGRETQYF; CDR3 DNA: TGTGCCTGGAACCCGGGGGGGAGGGAGACCCAGTACTTC
D gene: NA; V gene: TRBV2; J gene: TRBJ1-1; clone size: NA; CDR3 protein: CASSLGGPAFF; CDR3 DNA: TGTGCCAGCAGTTTGGGGGGCCCGGCTTTCTTT
D gene: NA; V gene: TRBV25-1; J gene: TRBJ2-7; clone size: NA; CDR3 protein: CASRGSGYYEQYF; CDR3 DNA: TGTGCCAGCAGAGGGTCTGGGTACTACGAGCAGTACTTC
D gene: TRBD2; V gene: TRBV19; J gene: TRBJ2-2; clone size: NA; CDR3 protein: CASSIVFERLAGGAGELFF; CDR3 DNA: TGTGCCAGTAGTATAGTATTTGAGAGACTAGCGGGGGGAGCCGGGGAGCTGTTTTTT
D gene: NA; V gene: TRBV5-5; J gene: TRBJ1-3; clone size: NA; CDR3 protein: CASSRGSGNTIYF; CDR3 DNA: TGTGCCAGCAGCCGAGGCTCTGGAAACACCATATATTTT
D gene: NA; V gene: TRBV21-1; J gene: TRBJ1-4; clone size: NA; CDR3 protein: CASSKGGFQAEKLFF; CDR3 DNA: TGTGCCAGCAGCAAAGGGGGATTTCAGGCCGAAAAACTGTTTTTT
D gene: NA; V gene: TRBV5-1; J gene: TRBJ1-1; clone size: NA; CDR3 protein: CASSVNMNTEAFF; CDR3 DNA: TGCGCCAGCTCCGTAAATATGAACACTGAAGCTTTCTTT
D gene: NA; V gene: TRBV5-1; J gene: TRBJ2-1; clone size: NA; CDR3 protein: CASSLSSNNEQFF; CDR3 DNA: TGCGCCAGCAGCTTGAGCAGCAACAATGAGCAGTTCTTC
D gene: NA; V gene: TRBV6-1; J gene: TRBJ1-2; clone size: NA; CDR3 protein: CASKREKDYGYTF; CDR3 DNA: TGTGCCAGCAAAAGGGAGAAGGACTATGGCTACACCTTC
D gene: NA; V gene: TRBV7-7; J gene: TRBJ1-2; clone size: once; CDR3 protein: CASSTRLSF; CDR3 DNA: TGTGCCAGCAGCACCCGGCTGAGTTTC
D gene: NA; V gene: TRBV5-1; J gene: TRBJ2-3; clone size: NA; CDR3 protein: CASSLVSGTDTQYF; CDR3 DNA: TGCGCCAGCAGCTTGGTTTCGGGCACAGATACGCAGTATTTT
D gene: NA; V gene: TRBV6-1; J gene: TRBJ1-6; clone size: NA; CDR3 protein: CAEGESPLHF; CDR3 DNA: TGTGCCGAGGGGGAGTCACCCCTCCACTTT
D gene: NA; V gene: TRBV11-2; J gene: TRBJ1-1; clone size: NA; CDR3 protein: CASTLGRNTEAFF; CDR3 DNA: TGTGCCAGCACCCTGGGGCGGAACACTGAAGCTTTCTTT
D gene: NA; V gene: TRBV4-2; J gene: TRBJ2-1; clone size: once; CDR3 protein: CASSQGAAGNEQFF; CDR3 DNA: TGTGCCAGCAGCCAAGGCGCGGCGGGCAATGAGCAGTTCTTC
D gene: NA; V gene: TRBV19; J gene: TRBJ1-6; clone size: NA; CDR3 protein: CASSPGTQNNSPLHF; CDR3 DNA: TGTGCCAGTAGTCCCGGGACACAGAATAATTCACCCCTCCACTTT
D gene: NA; V gene: TRBV10-3; J gene: TRBJ2-7; clone size: NA; CDR3 protein: CAISVSGGGPYEQYF; CDR3 DNA: TGTGCCATCAGTGTCTCGGGCGGAGGCCCCTACGAGCAGTACTTC
D gene: NA; V gene: TRBV7-2; J gene: TRBJ1-1; clone size: NA; CDR3 protein: CASSLSNLNTEAFF; CDR3 DNA: TGTGCCAGCAGCTTATCCAACTTGAACACTGAAGCTTTCTTT
D gene: TRBD1; V gene: TRBV19; J gene: TRBJ1-2; clone size: few; CDR3 protein: CATHTGTAYGYTF; CDR3 DNA: TGTGCCACTCACACCGGGACAGCCTATGGCTACACCTTC
D gene: NA; V gene: TRBV9; J gene: TRBJ2-7; clone size: NA; CDR3 protein: CASSVGSTPYEQYF; CDR3 DNA: TGTGCCAGCAGCGTAGGCAGCACCCCCTACGAGCAGTACTTC
D gene: NA; V gene: TRBV27; J gene: TRBJ1-2; clone size: NA; CDR3 protein: CASSFTGSYGYTF; CDR3 DNA: TGTGCCAGCAGTTTCACAGGGTCCTATGGCTACACCTTC
D gene: NA; V gene: TRBV4-1; J gene: TRBJ1-2; clone size: NA; CDR3 protein: CASSQELVITDYGYTF; CDR3 DNA: TGCGCCAGCAGCCAAGAGCTGGTGATTACGGACTATGGCTACACCTTC
D gene: NA; V gene: TRBV9; J gene: TRBJ1-2; clone size: NA; CDR3 protein: CASSVDGGLRGGYTF; CDR3 DNA: TGTGCCAGCAGCGTAGATGGGGGATTAAGAGGTGGCTACACCTTC
D gene: NA; V gene: TRBV7-2; J gene: TRBJ1-1; clone size: NA; CDR3 protein: CASSRGMNTEAFF; CDR3 DNA: TGTGCCAGCAGCCGCGGAATGAACACTGAAGCTTTCTTT
D gene: NA; V gene: TRBV7-2; J gene: TRBJ2-5; clone size: NA; CDR3 protein: CASKDSNQETQYF; CDR3 DNA: TGTGCCAGCAAAGACAGTAACCAAGAGACCCAGTACTTC
D gene: NA; V gene: TRBV19; J gene: TRBJ2-7; clone size: NA; CDR3 protein: CASSSRYYSYEQYF; CDR3 DNA: TGTGCCAGTAGTAGTCGGTATTACTCCTACGAGCAGTACTTC
D gene: NA; V gene: TRBV7-9; J gene: TRBJ2-3; clone size: once; CDR3 protein: CASSFYRLGITDTQYF; CDR3 DNA: TGTGCCAGCAGCTTTTACCGACTCGGGATCACAGATACGCAGTATTTT
D gene: NA; V gene: TRBV18; J gene: TRBJ2-7; clone size: once; CDR3 protein: CASSRTPGDSYEQYF; CDR3 DNA: TGTGCCAGCTCACGAACCCCAGGGGACTCCTACGAGCAGTACTTC
D gene: NA; V gene: TRBV6-1; J gene: TRBJ1-6; clone size: NA; CDR3 protein: CASSEVQRGGGNSPLHF; CDR3 DNA: TGTGCCAGCAGTGAAGTACAAAGGGGCGGTGGGAATTCACCCCTCCACTTT
D gene: NA; V gene: TRBV6-5; J gene: TRBJ2-5; clone size: NA; CDR3 protein: CASSRSRGETQYF; CDR3 DNA: TGTGCCAGCAGTCGAAGTCGTGGGGAGACCCAGTACTTC
D gene: NA; V gene: TRBV4-3; J gene: TRBJ1-2; clone size: NA; CDR3 protein: CASSQDSVNNYGYTF; CDR3 DNA: TGCGCCAGCAGCCAAGATTCAGTCAATAACTATGGCTACACCTTC